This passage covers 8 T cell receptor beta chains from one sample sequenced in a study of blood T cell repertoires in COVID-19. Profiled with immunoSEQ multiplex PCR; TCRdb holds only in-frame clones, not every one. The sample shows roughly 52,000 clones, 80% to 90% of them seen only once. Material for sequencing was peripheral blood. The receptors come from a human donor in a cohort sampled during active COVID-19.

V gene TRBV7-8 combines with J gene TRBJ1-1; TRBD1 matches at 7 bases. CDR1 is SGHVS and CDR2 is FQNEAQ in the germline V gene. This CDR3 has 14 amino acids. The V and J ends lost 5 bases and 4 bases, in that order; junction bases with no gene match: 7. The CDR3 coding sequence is TGTGCCAGCAGCCTTAACAGGGGAATCACTGAAGCTTTCTTT. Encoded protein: CASSLNRGITEAFF.

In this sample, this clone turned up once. The CDR3 loop reads CASSQDYRAAQYF. CDR3 in DNA: TGCGCCAGCAGCCAAGACTACAGGGCAGCGCAGTATTTT. The chain has TRBV4-3 and TRBJ2-3; possibly TRBD1 for D (6 bases). Trimming shortened V by 0 bases and J by 10 bases, and 11 bases separated the two germline ends. CDR1 and CDR2 from the germline V gene are LGHNA and YSLEER. The CDR3 has 13 residues.

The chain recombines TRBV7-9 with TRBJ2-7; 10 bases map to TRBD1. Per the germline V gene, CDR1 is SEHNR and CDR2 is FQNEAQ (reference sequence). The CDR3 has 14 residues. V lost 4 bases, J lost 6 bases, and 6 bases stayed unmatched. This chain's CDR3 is CASSSGQGDVEQYF. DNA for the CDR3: TGTGCCAGCAGCTCAGGACAGGGGGATGTCGAGCAGTACTTC.

This CDR3 reads CASSSTSGAFYEQYF. CDR3 coding DNA: TGTGCCAGCAGCTCTACTAGCGGGGCCTTCTACGAGCAGTACTTC. The J gene is TRBJ2-7, the V gene TRBV7-2, with 10 positions matching TRBD2. V lost 4 bases to trimming and J lost 3 bases; unmatched junction nucleotides: 6. Germline-derived CDR1 and CDR2 are SGHTA and FQGNSA. The CDR3 runs to 15 residues.

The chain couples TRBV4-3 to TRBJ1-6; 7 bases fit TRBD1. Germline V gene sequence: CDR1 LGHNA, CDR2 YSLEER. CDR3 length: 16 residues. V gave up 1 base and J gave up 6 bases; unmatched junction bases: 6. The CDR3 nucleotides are TGCGCCAGCAGCCAAGCCGGGACAGCAATTAATTCACCCCTCCACTTT. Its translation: CASSQAGTAINSPLHF.

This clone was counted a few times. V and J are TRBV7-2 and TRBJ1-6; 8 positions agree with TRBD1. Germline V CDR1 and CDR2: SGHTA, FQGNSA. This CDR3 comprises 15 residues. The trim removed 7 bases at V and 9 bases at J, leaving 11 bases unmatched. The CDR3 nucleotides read TGTGCCAGCACGGATTATGGACAGGGCTTTTCACCCCTCCACTTT. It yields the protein CASTDYGQGFSPLHF.

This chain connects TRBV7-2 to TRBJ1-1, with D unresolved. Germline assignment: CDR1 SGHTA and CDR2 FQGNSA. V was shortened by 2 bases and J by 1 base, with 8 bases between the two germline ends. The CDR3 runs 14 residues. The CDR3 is CASSLTRQNTEAFF. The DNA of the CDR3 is TGTGCCAGCAGCTTAACCCGACAGAACACTGAAGCTTTCTTT.

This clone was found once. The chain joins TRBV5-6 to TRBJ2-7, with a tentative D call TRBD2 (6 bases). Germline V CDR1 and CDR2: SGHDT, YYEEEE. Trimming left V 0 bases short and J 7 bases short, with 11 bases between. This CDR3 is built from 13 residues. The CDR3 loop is CASSLGQGGEQYF. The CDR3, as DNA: TGTGCCAGCAGCTTGGGGCAGGGAGGTGAGCAGTACTTC.